Shown below are 20 T cell receptor beta chains from a single sample sequenced in a study of post-analysis software for immune sequencing data. These receptors have no identified antigens. Regarding the study as a whole: Comparison of patients with controls showed a handful of TRBV segments more frequent in patients, TRBV5-6, TRBV5-1 and TRBV20-1 among them.

The TCR beta cDNA libraries carried unique molecular identifiers. TCRdb ran MiXCR on the PCR reads and lists one entry per CDR3 protein. Of hundreds of thousands of distinct CDR3 sequences listed, around 40% are singletons. The specimen sequenced was blood. The receptors shown here come from a girl aged 5-17 years with multiple sclerosis.

Of note for this clonotype: At one end the junction does not follow the germline gene, possibly because of a read error. V is TRBV7-7 and J is TRBJ1-1; TRBD1 might be the D (6 bases). Germline loops: CDR1 SSHAT, CDR2 FNYEAQ (reference sequence). This CDR3 comprises 13 residues. CDR3 sequence: CASSKDRNTEAFF. The CDR3 DNA reads TGTGCTAGCAGCAAGGACAGAAACACTGAAGCTTTCTTT.

This clonotype was counted between two and nine times. The CDR3 DNA reads TGCAGCGTTGTAGGCACAGATACGCAGTATTTT. Protein sequence: CSVVGTDTQYF. This sequence joins TRBV29-1 and TRBJ2-3; no firm D call. Germline loops: CDR1 SQVTM, CDR2 ANQGSEA. The CDR3 has 11 amino acids. V lost 4 bases and J 1 base, leaving 3 bases between the germline ends.

This sequence joins TRBV25-1 and TRBJ2-5; possible D gene TRBD1, 5 bases. Germline V gene data show CDR1 as MGHDK and CDR2 as SYGVNS. Trimming took 3 bases from V and 5 from J, leaving 19 bases between them. This CDR3 contains 16 residues. The DNA of the CDR3 is TGTGCCAGCAGTGAGGACATAGCTACCGCCATGGAGACCCAGTACTTC. It translates to CASSEDIATAMETQYF.

Only a few counts were recorded for this clonotype. Compared with germline, one end of the junction differs, possibly owing to a read error. The chain links TRBV28 to TRBJ2-5; unclear D gene. The DNA end is more similar to TRBJ2-7, so the J call may be wrong. The CDR3 runs 12 residues. The germline gives CDR1 MDHEN, CDR2 SYDVKM. CDR3 DNA: TGTGCCTGCAGTTTCTATGCCTCCGAGCAGTACTTC. Amino acids: CACSFYASEQYF.

This clonotype is classed as medium-sized. The rearrangement links TRBV12-3 or TRBV12-4 to TRBJ2-5; 12 nucleotides match TRBD2. CDR3 length: 17 amino acids. V shed 7 bases, J shed 5 bases, and the junction held 14 bases outside the gene matches. In nucleotides, the CDR3 is TGTGCCAGCAACTACTACAGACTAGCGGGGGACCTGGAGACCCAGTACTTC. This encodes CASNYYRLAGDLETQYF.

The CDR3 sequence: CASSSRTGGAMSTEAFF. The CDR3, as DNA: TGTGCCAGCAGTTCGCGGACAGGGGGCGCGATGAGCACTGAAGCTTTCTTT. The chain uses TRBV27 and TRBJ1-1, with TRBD1 matching over 11 bases. The J segment lost 4 bases and the V segment lost 4 bases, leaving 11 bases of the junction unmatched. This CDR3 has 17 residues. Germline V gives CDR1 MNHEY, CDR2 SMNVEV (reference sequence).

This clonotype was found many times. The J gene is TRBJ2-6, the V gene TRBV5-1; D not resolved. V gave up 4 bases and J gave up 12 bases, with 17 bases separating them. The CDR3 sequence is 14 residues long. CDR1 SGHRS and CDR2 YFSETQ come from the germline V gene. DNA of the CDR3: TGCGCCAGCAGCCTCCAAGGAACAGAGCTCGTCCTGACTTTC. It yields the protein CASSLQGTELVLTF.

This clonotype was counted a few times. This chain links TRBV7-2 with TRBJ1-5, with TRBD1 as a possible D gene (5 bases). Looked up from germline, CDR1 is SGHTA and CDR2 is FQGNSA. The CDR3 covers 14 residues. Trimming removed 1 base at V and 5 bases at J, with 9 bases between. This CDR3 reads CASSLEGLDQPQHF. The CDR3 DNA reads as TGTGCCAGCAGCTTAGAGGGGTTGGATCAGCCCCAGCATTTT.

The chain couples TRBV7-9 to TRBJ2-5, with TRBD2 as a possible D gene (7 bases). The end of the DNA fits TRBJ2-7 better, so the J call may be wrong. The CDR3 runs to 16 residues. The germline gives CDR1 SEHNR, CDR2 FQNEAQ (reference sequence). The chain's CDR3 is CASSTVRGAFRHEQYF. CDR3 coding DNA: TGTGCCAGCAGCACAGTCCGGGGGGCTTTTAGACACGAGCAGTACTTC.

V is TRBV5-1 and J is TRBJ2-3, with D possibly being TRBD1 or TRBD2 (6 bases each). V shed 4 bases and J shed 5 bases, with 11 bases lying between them. CDR1 is SGHRS and CDR2 is YFSETQ in the germline V gene. The CDR3 spans 13 residues. The CDR3 sequence: CASSGGPQDTQYF. The CDR3 DNA reads TGCGCCAGCAGCGGGGGGCCCCAAGATACGCAGTATTTT.

The chain links TRBV28 to TRBJ2-1; the D gene is possibly TRBD1 (6 bases). Trimming cost V 4 bases and J 2 bases, with 15 bases left between them. The CDR3 length is 16 residues. Germline V gene sequence: CDR1 MDHEN, CDR2 SYDVKM. The CDR3 nucleotides are TGTGCCAGCAGTTCTCCCAGGGGTCCTGCCTACAATGAGCAGTTCTTC. Translation: CASSSPRGPAYNEQFF.

This clonotype has a handful of counts. The chain combines TRBV5-1 with TRBJ2-1, with TRBD2 matching over 9 bases. In germline, CDR1 is SGHRS, CDR2 YFSETQ. This CDR3 is built from 16 residues. After removal of 0 bases from V and 8 bases from J, the junction contained 9 bases not matched to a gene. In DNA form, the CDR3 reads TGCGCCAGCAGCTTGGAAAAGCGGGGGGTCTCCCATGAGCAGTTCTTC. Translation: CASSLEKRGVSHEQFF.

A few counts support this clonotype. CDR3 in amino acids: CASSLDRGRYGYTF. The CDR3 bases are TGCGCCAGCAGCTTGGACAGGGGGCGATATGGCTACACCTTC. V and J are TRBV5-1 and TRBJ1-2, with TRBD1 matching over 9 bases. The trim removed 0 bases at V and 5 bases at J, leaving 2 bases unmatched. The germline V gene encodes CDR1 SGHRS and CDR2 YFSETQ. The CDR3 is 14 amino acids.

In this sample, this clonotype turned up once. This chain connects TRBV20-1 to TRBJ1-3; D is unclear. This CDR3 has 15 amino acids. Trimming took off 5 bases at V and 3 bases at J, with 17 bases between the two ends. CDR1 and CDR2 (germline): DFQATT, SNEGSKA (reference sequence). CDR3 in DNA: TGCAGTGCTCTGGGGTTTGCGATGCTTGGAAACACCATATATTTT. This codes for CSALGFAMLGNTIYF.

This clonotype has just one count. This rearrangement joins TRBV20-1 to TRBJ2-3; D unclear. This CDR3 is 14 amino acids long. V was trimmed by 0 bases and J by 0 bases, leaving 7 bases between them. CDR1 is DFQATT, CDR2 SNEGSKA, per germline (reference sequence). The CDR3 nucleotides are TGCAGTGCTAGAGACCCCCCTAGCACAGATACGCAGTATTTT. It encodes CSARDPPSTDTQYF.

This clonotype was observed a single time. The junction differs from germline at one of its ends, possibly a read error. The gene calls are TRBV5-1 and TRBJ1-2; 9 nucleotides align to TRBD1. The CDR3 consists of 14 residues. Germline V lookup: CDR1 SGHRS, CDR2 YFSETQ. This chain's CDR3 is CANSWGTGNYGYTF. The CDR3 DNA follows: TGCGCCAACAGCTGGGGGACAGGGAACTATGGCTACACCTTC.

The chain couples TRBV28 to TRBJ2-5, with D possibly being TRBD1 or TRBD2 (5 bases each). V was trimmed by 4 bases and J by 5 bases, leaving 11 bases between them. This CDR3 is built from 13 residues. Germline V gene sequence: CDR1 MDHEN, CDR2 SYDVKM. CDR3 bases: TGTGCCAGCAGTTCCCCCTGGGGGGAGACCCAGTACTTC. Amino acid sequence: CASSSPWGETQYF.

The chain is built from TRBV29-1 and TRBJ1-1; D possibly corresponds to TRBD1 (6 bases). With 4 bases removed from V and 2 bases from J, the gap between germline ends came to 14 bases. This CDR3 is built from 14 residues. CDR1 is SQVTM, CDR2 ANQGSEA, per germline. CDR3 bases: TGCAGCGTTGTAGTGGGGGCAGCTAACACTGAAGCTTTCTTT. Its protein product is CSVVVGAANTEAFF. The entire variable domain, with the rest obtained from reference TRBV29-1 and TRBJ1-1, is as follows: SAVISQKPSRDICQRGTSLTIQCQVDSQVTMMFWYRQQPGQSLTLIATANQGSEATYESGFVIDKFPISRPNLTFSTLTVSNMSPEDSSIYLCSVVVGAANTEAFFGQGTRLTVV.

This clonotype was observed a handful of times. The chain joins TRBV24-1 to TRBJ2-3, with D perhaps TRBD2 (6 bases). The CDR3 is 14 residues long. Germline CDR1 is KGHDR and CDR2 is SFDVKD. Between the trimmed V and J ends, which lost 3 bases and 7 bases, there was a span of 13 bases. The CDR3: CATSDGTFTYTQYF. CDR3 DNA: TGTGCCACCAGTGATGGGACTTTCACCTATACGCAGTATTTT.

The chain combines TRBV6-5 with TRBJ2-4; D could derive from TRBD1 or TRBD2 (5 bases each). The CDR3 extends over 17 amino acids. Germline V gene data show CDR1 as MNHEY and CDR2 as SVGAGI. V was pared by 2 bases and J by 6 bases, with 20 bases between. Here the CDR3 DNA reads TGTGCCAGCAGTTACACTAATCCGGGGCTATGGGGAAACATTCAGTACTTC. This gives the protein CASSYTNPGLWGNIQYF.